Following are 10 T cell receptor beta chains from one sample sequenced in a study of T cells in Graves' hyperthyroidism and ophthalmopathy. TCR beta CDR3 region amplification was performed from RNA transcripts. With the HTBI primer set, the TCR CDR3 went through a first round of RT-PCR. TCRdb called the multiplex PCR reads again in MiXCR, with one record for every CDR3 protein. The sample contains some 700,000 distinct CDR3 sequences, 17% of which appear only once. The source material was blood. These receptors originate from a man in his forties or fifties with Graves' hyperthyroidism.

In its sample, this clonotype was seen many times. CDR3 sequence: CASSSWSGADYEQYF. CDR3 nucleotides: TGTGCCAGCAGCTCTTGGTCTGGTGCCGACTACGAGCAGTACTTC. The J gene is TRBJ2-7, the V gene TRBV28; D remains unclear. V lost 6 bases, J lost 3 bases, and 18 bases lay in between. CDR1 and CDR2 from the germline V gene are MDHEN and SYDVKM. The CDR3 sequence is 15 residues long.

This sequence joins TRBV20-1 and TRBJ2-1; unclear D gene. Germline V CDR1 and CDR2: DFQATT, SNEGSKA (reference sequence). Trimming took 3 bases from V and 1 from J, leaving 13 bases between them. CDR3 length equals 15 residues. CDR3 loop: CSARVPINSYNEQFF. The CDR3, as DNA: TGCAGTGCTAGGGTACCCATAAATTCCTACAATGAGCAGTTCTTC.

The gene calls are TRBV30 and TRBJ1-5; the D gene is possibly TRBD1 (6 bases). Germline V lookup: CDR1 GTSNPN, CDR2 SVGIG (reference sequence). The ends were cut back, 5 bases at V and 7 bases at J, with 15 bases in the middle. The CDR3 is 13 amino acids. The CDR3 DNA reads TGTGCCTGGGCCCAGGGGAGTCTCCAGCCCCAGCATTTT. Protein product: CAWAQGSLQPQHF.

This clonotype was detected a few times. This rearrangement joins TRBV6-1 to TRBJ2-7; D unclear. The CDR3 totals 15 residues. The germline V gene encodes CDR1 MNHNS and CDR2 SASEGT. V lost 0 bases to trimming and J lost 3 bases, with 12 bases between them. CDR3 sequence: CASSEAAMNIYEQYF. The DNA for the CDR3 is TGTGCCAGCAGTGAAGCGGCGATGAACATCTACGAGCAGTACTTC.

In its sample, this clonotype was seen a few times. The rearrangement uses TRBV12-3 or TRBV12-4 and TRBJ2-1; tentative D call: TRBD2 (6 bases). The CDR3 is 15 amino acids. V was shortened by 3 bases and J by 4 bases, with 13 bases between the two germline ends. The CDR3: CASSFWGRPYNEQFF. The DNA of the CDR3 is TGTGCCAGCAGTTTTTGGGGGAGGCCTTACAATGAGCAGTTCTTC.

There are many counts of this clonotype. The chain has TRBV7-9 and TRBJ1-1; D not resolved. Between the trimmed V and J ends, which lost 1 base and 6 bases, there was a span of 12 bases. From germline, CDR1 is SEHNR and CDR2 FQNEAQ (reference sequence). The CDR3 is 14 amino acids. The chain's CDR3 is CASSLGTPRPEAFF. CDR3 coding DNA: TGTGCCAGCAGCTTAGGAACCCCCCGACCTGAAGCTTTCTTT.

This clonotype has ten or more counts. CDR3 DNA: TGTGCCAGCAGCGTAGGTGGCGGACCCGCGAACACCGGGGAGCTGTTTTTT. The encoded protein is CASSVGGGPANTGELFF. The gene calls are TRBV9 and TRBJ2-2, with D hard to call. CDR3 length: 17 residues. The V end lost 0 bases, the J end lost 0 bases, and 12 bases lay between the germline ends. CDR1 is SGDLS, CDR2 YYNGEE, per germline.

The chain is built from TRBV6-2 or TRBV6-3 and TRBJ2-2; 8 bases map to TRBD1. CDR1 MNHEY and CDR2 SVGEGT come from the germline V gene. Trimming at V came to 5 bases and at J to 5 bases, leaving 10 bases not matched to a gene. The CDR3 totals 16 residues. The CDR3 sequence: CASSPGQDFNTGELFF. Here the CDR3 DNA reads TGTGCCAGCAGTCCGGGACAGGATTTTAATACCGGGGAGCTGTTTTTT.

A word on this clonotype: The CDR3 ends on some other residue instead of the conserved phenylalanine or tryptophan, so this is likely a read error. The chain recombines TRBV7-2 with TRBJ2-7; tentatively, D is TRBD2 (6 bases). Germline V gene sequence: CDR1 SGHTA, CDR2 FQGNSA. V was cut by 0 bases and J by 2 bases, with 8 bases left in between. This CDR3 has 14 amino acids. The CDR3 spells CASSLAGGPYEQYI. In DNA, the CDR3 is TGTGCCAGCAGCTTAGCGGGAGGTCCCTACGAGCAGTACATC.

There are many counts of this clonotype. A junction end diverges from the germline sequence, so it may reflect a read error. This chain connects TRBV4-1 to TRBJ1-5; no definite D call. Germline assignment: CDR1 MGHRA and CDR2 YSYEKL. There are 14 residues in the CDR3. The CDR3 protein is CASSQTGSNQPQHF. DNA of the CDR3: TGTGCCAGTAGCCAGACGGGGAGCAATCAGCCCCAGCATTTT.